The subject of this entry is one T cell receptor beta chain. Antigen unknown. An end of the junction does not agree with germline; a read error may underlie this. The data derive from a study of cytomegalovirus exposure and HLA in healthy donors. Study-wide points: The listing of roughly 160 TCR beta chains classed them as cytomegalovirus-associated.

This table comes from immunoSEQ multiplex PCR, and its TCRdb copy is limited to in-frame clones, with some not included. The data show under 400,000 clones, 86% seen once. Germline values: CDR1 MGHRA, CDR2 YSYEKL. This CDR3 has 13 amino acids. The chain recombines TRBV4-1 with TRBJ1-2, with TRBD1 matching 7 bases. Sequenced sample: PBMCs. The sequence was collected from a young woman in good health and CMV-seronegative. The CDR3 DNA follows: TGCGCCAGCAGCCAAGCAACGACAGGGTTCCTACTCTTC. As protein: CASSQATTGFLLF.